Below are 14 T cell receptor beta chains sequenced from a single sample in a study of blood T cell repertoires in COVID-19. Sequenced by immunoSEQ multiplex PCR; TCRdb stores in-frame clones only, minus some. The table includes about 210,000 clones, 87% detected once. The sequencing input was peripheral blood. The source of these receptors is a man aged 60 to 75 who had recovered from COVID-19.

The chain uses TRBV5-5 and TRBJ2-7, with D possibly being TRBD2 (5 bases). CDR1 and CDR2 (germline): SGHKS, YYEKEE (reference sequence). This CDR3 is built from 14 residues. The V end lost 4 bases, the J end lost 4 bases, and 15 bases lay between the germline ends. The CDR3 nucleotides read TGTGCCAGCAGCATCCGGGATCCCGTTTACGAGCAGTACTTC. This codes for CASSIRDPVYEQYF.

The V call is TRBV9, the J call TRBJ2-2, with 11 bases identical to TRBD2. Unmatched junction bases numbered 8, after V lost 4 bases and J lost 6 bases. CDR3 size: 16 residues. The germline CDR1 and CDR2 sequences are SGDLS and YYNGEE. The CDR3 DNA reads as TGTGCCAGCAGCTCCTCGGGACTAGCGGACCCCGGGGAGCTGTTTTTT. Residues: CASSSSGLADPGELFF.

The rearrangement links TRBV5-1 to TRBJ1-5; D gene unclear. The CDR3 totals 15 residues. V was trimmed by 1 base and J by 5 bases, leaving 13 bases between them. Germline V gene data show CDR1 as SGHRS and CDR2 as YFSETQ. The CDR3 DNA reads TGCGCCAGCAGCTTGAACGCCGGGGTAGATCAGCCCCAGCATTTT. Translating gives CASSLNAGVDQPQHF.

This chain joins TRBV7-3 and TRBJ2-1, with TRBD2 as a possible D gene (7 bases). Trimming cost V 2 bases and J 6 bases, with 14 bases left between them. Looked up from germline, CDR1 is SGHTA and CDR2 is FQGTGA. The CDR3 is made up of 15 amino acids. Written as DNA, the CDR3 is TGTGCCAGCAGCTTAGGGGGGGCCTTTGGCAATGAGCAGTTCTTC. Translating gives CASSLGGAFGNEQFF.

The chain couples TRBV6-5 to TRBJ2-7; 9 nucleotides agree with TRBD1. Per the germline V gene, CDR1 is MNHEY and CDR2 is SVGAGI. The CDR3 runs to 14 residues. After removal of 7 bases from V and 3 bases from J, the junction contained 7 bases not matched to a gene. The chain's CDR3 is CASKGQGNLYEQYF. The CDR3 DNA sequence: TGTGCCAGCAAAGGACAGGGGAACCTCTACGAGCAGTACTTC.

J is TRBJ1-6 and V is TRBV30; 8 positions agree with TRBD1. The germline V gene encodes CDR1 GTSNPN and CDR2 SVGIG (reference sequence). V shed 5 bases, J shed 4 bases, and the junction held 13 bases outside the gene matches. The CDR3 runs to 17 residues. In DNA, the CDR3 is TGTGCCTGGGATATCCCAGGGGGCGCGCGGTATAATTCACCCCTCCACTTT. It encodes CAWDIPGGARYNSPLHF.

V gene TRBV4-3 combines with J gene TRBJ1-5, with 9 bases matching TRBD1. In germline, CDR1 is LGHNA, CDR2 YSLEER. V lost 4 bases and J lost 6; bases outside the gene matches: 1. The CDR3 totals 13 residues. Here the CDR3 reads CASSRDRVQPQHF. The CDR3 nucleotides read TGCGCCAGCAGCCGGGACAGGGTTCAGCCCCAGCATTTT.

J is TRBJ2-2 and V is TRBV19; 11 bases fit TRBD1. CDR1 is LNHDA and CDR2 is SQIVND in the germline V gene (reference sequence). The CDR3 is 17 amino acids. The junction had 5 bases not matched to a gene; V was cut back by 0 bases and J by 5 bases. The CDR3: CASSIDRDRGVTGELFF. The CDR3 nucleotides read TGTGCCAGTAGTATAGATCGGGACAGGGGGGTGACCGGGGAGCTGTTTTTT.

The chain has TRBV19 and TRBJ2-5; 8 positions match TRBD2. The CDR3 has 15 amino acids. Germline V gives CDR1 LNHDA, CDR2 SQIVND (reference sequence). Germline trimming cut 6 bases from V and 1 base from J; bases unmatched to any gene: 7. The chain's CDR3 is CASRSAGGPQETQYF. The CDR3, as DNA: TGTGCCAGTAGGTCGGCGGGAGGCCCCCAAGAGACCCAGTACTTC.

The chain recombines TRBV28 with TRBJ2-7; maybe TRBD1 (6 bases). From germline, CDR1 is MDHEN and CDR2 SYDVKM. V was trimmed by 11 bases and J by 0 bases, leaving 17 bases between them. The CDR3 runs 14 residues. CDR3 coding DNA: TGTGCCTCGCGAGGGACACAGTTCTCCTACGAGCAGTACTTC. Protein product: CASRGTQFSYEQYF. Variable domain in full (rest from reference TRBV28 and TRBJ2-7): DVKVTQSSRYLVKRTGEKVFLECVQDMDHENMFWYRQDPGLGLRLIYFSYDVKMKEKGDIPEGYSVSREKKERFSLILESASTNQTSMYLCASRGTQFSYEQYFGPGTRLTVT.

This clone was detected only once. The CDR3 loop reads CAWSVRGGARNTEAFF. In DNA, the CDR3 is TGTGCCTGGAGTGTAAGGGGAGGCGCCCGGAACACTGAAGCTTTCTTT. This chain connects TRBV30 to TRBJ1-1, with D possibly TRBD1 on 5 matching bases. Germline V gives CDR1 GTSNPN, CDR2 SVGIG (reference sequence). The CDR3 consists of 16 residues. The ends were cut back, 0 bases at V and 1 base at J, with 15 bases in the middle.

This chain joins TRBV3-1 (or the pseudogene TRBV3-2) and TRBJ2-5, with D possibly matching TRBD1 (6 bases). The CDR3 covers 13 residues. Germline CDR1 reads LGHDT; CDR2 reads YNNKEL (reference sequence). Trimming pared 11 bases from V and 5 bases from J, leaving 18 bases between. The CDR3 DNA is TGTGCCTACCTCCCCCAGGGGACGGAGACCCAGTACTTC. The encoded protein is CAYLPQGTETQYF.

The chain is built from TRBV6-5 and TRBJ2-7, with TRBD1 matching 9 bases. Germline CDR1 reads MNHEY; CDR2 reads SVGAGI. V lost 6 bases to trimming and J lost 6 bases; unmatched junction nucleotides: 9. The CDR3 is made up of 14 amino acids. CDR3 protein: CASRSGTGLGEQYF. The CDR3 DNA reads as TGTGCCAGCAGGTCCGGGACAGGGCTTGGCGAGCAGTACTTC.

The CDR3 reads CASSDMPIARGTGELFF. The CDR3 nucleotides read TGTGCCAGCAGCGATATGCCGATAGCGAGAGGGACCGGGGAGCTGTTTTTT. The genes are TRBV9 and TRBJ2-2; TRBD2 might be the D (5 bases). V lost 3 bases and J lost 5, with 20 bases in between. The CDR3 totals 17 residues. CDR1 and CDR2 (germline): SGDLS, YYNGEE.